This T cell receptor beta chain was recorded in a study of glioma-infiltrating T cells after dendritic cell vaccination. Turning to the study itself: At biweekly intervals, patients got three intradermal dendritic cell vaccine injections.

As for this clone: Its matching antigen is unknown.

The study's findings and limits: Higher pretreatment TIL content predicted longer progression-free time and survival.

The trim removed 6 bases at V and 4 bases at J, leaving 8 bases unmatched. Germline-derived CDR1 and CDR2 are SNHLY and FYNNEI. The CDR3 is 14 amino acids. Indicated time point: after dendritic cell vaccination, including at tumor progression/relapse. PBMC were collected before vaccination, two weeks after the third vaccination, and at progression. Primers: 60 V beta forward and 13 J beta reverse. Method: immunoSEQ multiplex PCR; TCRdb's copy keeps in-frame clones and lacks some. The profile covers 98,000 or so clones, with approximately 80% appearing a single time and about 5.5% taken by the ten largest.

Source: blood, taken after dendritic cell vaccination. The gene calls are TRBV2 and TRBJ1-1; 7 bases are shared with TRBD1. This sequence originates from a human donor with glioblastoma. CDR3 region: CASRRQGGPTEAFF. In DNA, the CDR3 is TGTGCCAGCAGGCGACAGGGAGGTCCCACTGAAGCTTTCTTT. Variable domain in full (rest from reference TRBV2 and TRBJ1-1): EPEVTQTPSHQVTQMGQEVILRCVPISNHLYFYWYRQILGQKVEFLVSFYNNEISEKSEIFDDQFSVERPDGSNFTLKIRSTKLEDSAMYFCASRRQGGPTEAFFGQGTRLTVV.